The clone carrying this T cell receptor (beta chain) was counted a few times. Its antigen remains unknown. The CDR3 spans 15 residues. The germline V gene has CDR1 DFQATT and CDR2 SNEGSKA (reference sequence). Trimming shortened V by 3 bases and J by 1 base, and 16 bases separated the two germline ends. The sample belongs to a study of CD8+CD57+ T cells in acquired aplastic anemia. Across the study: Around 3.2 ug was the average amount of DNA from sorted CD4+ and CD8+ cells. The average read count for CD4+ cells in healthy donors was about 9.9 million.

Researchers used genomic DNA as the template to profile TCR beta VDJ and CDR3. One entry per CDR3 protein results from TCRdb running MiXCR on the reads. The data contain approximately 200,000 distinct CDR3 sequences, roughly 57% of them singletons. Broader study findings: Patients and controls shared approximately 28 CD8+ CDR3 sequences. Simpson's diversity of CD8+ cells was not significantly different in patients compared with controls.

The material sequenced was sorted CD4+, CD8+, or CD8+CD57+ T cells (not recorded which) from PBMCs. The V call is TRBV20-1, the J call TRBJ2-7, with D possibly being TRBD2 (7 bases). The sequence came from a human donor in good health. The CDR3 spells CSASRWEGESYEQYF. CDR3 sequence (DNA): TGCAGTGCTAGCCGTTGGGAGGGGGAGTCCTACGAGCAGTACTTC.